The 3 T cell receptor beta chains in this list originate from one sample, sequenced in a study of low-dose radiotherapy and immunotherapy resistance in tumors. First-strand cDNA used TRAV- and TRBV-specific primers, covering alpha and beta chains. The TCRs were subjected to amplification over 20 PCR cycles employing a constant-region primer in conjunction with a V-primer adapter. Each CDR3 protein is one row after TCRdb ran MiXCR on the reads. The sample lists approximately 84,000 distinct CDR3 sequences, 15% to 20% seen once, with roughly 2.8% in the top ten. Sample time point: before trial treatment. Material: PBMCs, obtained before treatment. These receptors were taken from a male donor with prostate cancer.

This clonotype was seen at least ten times. The chain carries TRBV13 and TRBJ2-1, with 7 nucleotides matching TRBD1. Per the germline V gene, CDR1 is PRHDT and CDR2 is FYEKMQ (reference sequence). This CDR3 is 14 amino acids long. The junction had 9 bases not matched to a gene; V was cut back by 1 base and J by 12 bases. CDR3 sequence reads: CASSLDRGSDWQFF. The CDR3 DNA reads as TGTGCCAGCAGCTTAGACAGGGGCTCAGATTGGCAGTTCTTC.

At least ten counts were recorded for this clonotype. The chain uses TRBV6-6 and TRBJ1-1; D is ambiguous. V lost 5 bases to trimming and J lost 4 bases, with 14 bases between them. The CDR3 has 14 residues. Germline CDR1 reads MNHNY; CDR2 reads SVGAGI (reference sequence). The chain's CDR3 is CASSGGRVVTEAFF. In nucleotides, the CDR3 is TGTGCCAGCAGTGGTGGGAGGGTGGTCACTGAAGCTTTCTTT.

In its sample, this clonotype was seen many times. The chain employs TRBV14 and TRBJ2-5, with D unresolved. The germline CDR1 and CDR2 sequences are SGHDN and FVKESK. This CDR3 is built from 12 residues. V lost 0 bases, J lost 6 bases, and 5 bases lay in between. The CDR3 coding sequence is TGTGCCAGCAGCCAAGATCCCAAGACCCAGTACTTC. Translation gives CASSQDPKTQYF.